This is a list of T cell receptor beta chains from one sample in a study of blood T cell repertoires in COVID-19. Profiling relied on immunoSEQ multiplex PCR, and the TCRdb table lists in-frame clones only, not all of them. The table lists 150,000 to 200,000 clones, around 83% of them singletons. Material for sequencing was peripheral blood. The receptors here all came from a woman between 65 and 79 years old with COVID-19, enrolled during active disease. Each CDR3 is given with its conserved first and last residue. A D gene is named only where the DNA matches it firmly. Where a row states a size, it is once, few, many or the class of an expanded clone; other rows omit it.

cdr3_nt: TGTGCCAGCAGCTTGAATCCAGCGGGAAGGGAGCAGTACTTC
cdr3_aa: CASSLNPAGREQYF
j_call: TRBJ2-7
clone_size: .
d_call: TRBD2
v_call: TRBV7-2

cdr3_nt: TGTGCCAGCCAAACAGGGGGCAAGAGAGAAGCTTTCTTT
cdr3_aa: CASQTGGKREAFF
j_call: TRBJ1-1
clone_size: .
d_call: TRBD1
v_call: TRBV28

cdr3_nt: TGCGCCAGCAGTCTAGGACAGGCGGAGGGAGAGACCCAGTACTTC
cdr3_aa: CASSLGQAEGETQYF
j_call: TRBJ2-5
clone_size: .
d_call: .
v_call: TRBV4-3

cdr3_nt: TGCGCCAGCAGCTTGGGTCGGGAGCAGGACGAGCAGTACTTC
cdr3_aa: CASSLGREQDEQYF
j_call: TRBJ2-7
clone_size: few
d_call: .
v_call: TRBV5-1

cdr3_nt: TGTGCCAGCACGGAGCAAGAGACCCAGTACTTC
cdr3_aa: CASTEQETQYF
j_call: TRBJ2-5
clone_size: .
d_call: .
v_call: TRBV7-9

cdr3_nt: TGTGCCAGCAGCTTAACTAGCGCAACCAATGAGCAGTTCTTC
cdr3_aa: CASSLTSATNEQFF
j_call: TRBJ2-1
clone_size: .
d_call: TRBD2
v_call: TRBV7-6

cdr3_nt: TGTGCCAGTAGCCGTTTAGTTAGCGGAACGAACACCGGGGAGCTGTTTTTT
cdr3_aa: CASSRLVSGTNTGELFF
j_call: TRBJ2-2
clone_size: .
d_call: .
v_call: TRBV19

cdr3_nt: TGTGCCATCAGTGATAGCGGGAGGACCTACAATGAGCAGTTCTTC
cdr3_aa: CAISDSGRTYNEQFF
j_call: TRBJ2-1
clone_size: .
d_call: TRBD2
v_call: TRBV10-3

cdr3_nt: TGTGCCAGCAGCCTGGACAGGGGGATAATCGGGGAGCTGTTTTTT
cdr3_aa: CASSLDRGIIGELFF
j_call: TRBJ2-2
clone_size: .
d_call: TRBD1
v_call: TRBV7-2

cdr3_nt: TGTGCCAGCAGCTTAAGTCCTGAAGAGACCCAGTACTTC
cdr3_aa: CASSLSPEETQYF
j_call: TRBJ2-5
clone_size: .
d_call: .
v_call: TRBV7-3

cdr3_nt: TGTGCCAGCAGCTTAGAAGCCGGGACTAGCGGGAGAAGGGACGAGCAGTACTTC
cdr3_aa: CASSLEAGTSGRRDEQYF
j_call: TRBJ2-7
clone_size: .
d_call: TRBD2
v_call: TRBV7-8

cdr3_nt: TGTGCCAGCAGCGCCCTACAGGGTGTAAGGAATGAGCAGTTCTTC
cdr3_aa: CASSALQGVRNEQFF
j_call: TRBJ2-1
clone_size: .
d_call: .
v_call: TRBV9

cdr3_nt: TGTGCCAGCAGCCAGCCTGGGACTCAGAACACTGAAGCTTTCTTT
cdr3_aa: CASSQPGTQNTEAFF
j_call: TRBJ1-1
clone_size: .
d_call: .
v_call: TRBV4-2

cdr3_nt: TGTGCCACCACTAGCGGGTCTAGCACAGATACGCAGTATTTT
cdr3_aa: CATTSGSSTDTQYF
j_call: TRBJ2-3
clone_size: .
d_call: TRBD2
v_call: TRBV24-1

cdr3_nt: TGCGCCAGCAGCTCGGACAGCTTTTACGAGCAGTACTTC
cdr3_aa: CASSSDSFYEQYF
j_call: TRBJ2-7
clone_size: .
d_call: .
v_call: TRBV5-1

cdr3_nt: TGTGCCAGCAGTTACGGACTAGCTTCTACGGTGCAGTTCTTC
cdr3_aa: CASSYGLASTVQFF
j_call: TRBJ2-1
clone_size: .
d_call: TRBD2
v_call: TRBV6-2/TRBV6-3

cdr3_nt: TGTGCCAGCAGTGAACCCGGCAGGGCCCTCTACACCTTC
cdr3_aa: CASSEPGRALYTF
j_call: TRBJ1-2
clone_size: .
d_call: .
v_call: TRBV25-1

cdr3_nt: TGTGCCAGCAGTCGAAACAGGGCGGAAGAATCACCCCTCCACTTT
cdr3_aa: CASSRNRAEESPLHF
j_call: TRBJ1-6
clone_size: .
d_call: .
v_call: TRBV27

cdr3_nt: TGTGCCAGTAGTATAGGACGGACAGGTCACGAGCAGTACTTC
cdr3_aa: CASSIGRTGHEQYF
j_call: TRBJ2-7
clone_size: .
d_call: TRBD1
v_call: TRBV19